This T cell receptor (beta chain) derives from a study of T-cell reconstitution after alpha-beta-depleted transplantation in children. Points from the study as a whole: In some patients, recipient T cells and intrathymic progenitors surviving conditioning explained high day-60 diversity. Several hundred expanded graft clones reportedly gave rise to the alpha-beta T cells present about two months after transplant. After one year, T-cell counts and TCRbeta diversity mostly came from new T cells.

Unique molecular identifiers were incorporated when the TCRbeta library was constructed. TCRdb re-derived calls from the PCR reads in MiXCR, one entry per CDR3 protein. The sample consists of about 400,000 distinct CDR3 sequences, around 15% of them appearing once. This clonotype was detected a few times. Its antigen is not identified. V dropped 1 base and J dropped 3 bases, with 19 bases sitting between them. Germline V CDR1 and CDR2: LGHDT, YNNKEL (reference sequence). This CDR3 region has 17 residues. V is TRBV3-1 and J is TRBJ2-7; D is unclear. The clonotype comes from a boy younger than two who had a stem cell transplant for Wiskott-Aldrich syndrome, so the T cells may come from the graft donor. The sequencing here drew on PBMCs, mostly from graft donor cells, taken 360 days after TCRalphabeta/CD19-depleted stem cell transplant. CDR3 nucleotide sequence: TGTGCCAGCAGCCAAGGGGTCCAAGAGTGGACGGACTACGAGCAGTACTTC. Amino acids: CASSQGVQEWTDYEQYF.